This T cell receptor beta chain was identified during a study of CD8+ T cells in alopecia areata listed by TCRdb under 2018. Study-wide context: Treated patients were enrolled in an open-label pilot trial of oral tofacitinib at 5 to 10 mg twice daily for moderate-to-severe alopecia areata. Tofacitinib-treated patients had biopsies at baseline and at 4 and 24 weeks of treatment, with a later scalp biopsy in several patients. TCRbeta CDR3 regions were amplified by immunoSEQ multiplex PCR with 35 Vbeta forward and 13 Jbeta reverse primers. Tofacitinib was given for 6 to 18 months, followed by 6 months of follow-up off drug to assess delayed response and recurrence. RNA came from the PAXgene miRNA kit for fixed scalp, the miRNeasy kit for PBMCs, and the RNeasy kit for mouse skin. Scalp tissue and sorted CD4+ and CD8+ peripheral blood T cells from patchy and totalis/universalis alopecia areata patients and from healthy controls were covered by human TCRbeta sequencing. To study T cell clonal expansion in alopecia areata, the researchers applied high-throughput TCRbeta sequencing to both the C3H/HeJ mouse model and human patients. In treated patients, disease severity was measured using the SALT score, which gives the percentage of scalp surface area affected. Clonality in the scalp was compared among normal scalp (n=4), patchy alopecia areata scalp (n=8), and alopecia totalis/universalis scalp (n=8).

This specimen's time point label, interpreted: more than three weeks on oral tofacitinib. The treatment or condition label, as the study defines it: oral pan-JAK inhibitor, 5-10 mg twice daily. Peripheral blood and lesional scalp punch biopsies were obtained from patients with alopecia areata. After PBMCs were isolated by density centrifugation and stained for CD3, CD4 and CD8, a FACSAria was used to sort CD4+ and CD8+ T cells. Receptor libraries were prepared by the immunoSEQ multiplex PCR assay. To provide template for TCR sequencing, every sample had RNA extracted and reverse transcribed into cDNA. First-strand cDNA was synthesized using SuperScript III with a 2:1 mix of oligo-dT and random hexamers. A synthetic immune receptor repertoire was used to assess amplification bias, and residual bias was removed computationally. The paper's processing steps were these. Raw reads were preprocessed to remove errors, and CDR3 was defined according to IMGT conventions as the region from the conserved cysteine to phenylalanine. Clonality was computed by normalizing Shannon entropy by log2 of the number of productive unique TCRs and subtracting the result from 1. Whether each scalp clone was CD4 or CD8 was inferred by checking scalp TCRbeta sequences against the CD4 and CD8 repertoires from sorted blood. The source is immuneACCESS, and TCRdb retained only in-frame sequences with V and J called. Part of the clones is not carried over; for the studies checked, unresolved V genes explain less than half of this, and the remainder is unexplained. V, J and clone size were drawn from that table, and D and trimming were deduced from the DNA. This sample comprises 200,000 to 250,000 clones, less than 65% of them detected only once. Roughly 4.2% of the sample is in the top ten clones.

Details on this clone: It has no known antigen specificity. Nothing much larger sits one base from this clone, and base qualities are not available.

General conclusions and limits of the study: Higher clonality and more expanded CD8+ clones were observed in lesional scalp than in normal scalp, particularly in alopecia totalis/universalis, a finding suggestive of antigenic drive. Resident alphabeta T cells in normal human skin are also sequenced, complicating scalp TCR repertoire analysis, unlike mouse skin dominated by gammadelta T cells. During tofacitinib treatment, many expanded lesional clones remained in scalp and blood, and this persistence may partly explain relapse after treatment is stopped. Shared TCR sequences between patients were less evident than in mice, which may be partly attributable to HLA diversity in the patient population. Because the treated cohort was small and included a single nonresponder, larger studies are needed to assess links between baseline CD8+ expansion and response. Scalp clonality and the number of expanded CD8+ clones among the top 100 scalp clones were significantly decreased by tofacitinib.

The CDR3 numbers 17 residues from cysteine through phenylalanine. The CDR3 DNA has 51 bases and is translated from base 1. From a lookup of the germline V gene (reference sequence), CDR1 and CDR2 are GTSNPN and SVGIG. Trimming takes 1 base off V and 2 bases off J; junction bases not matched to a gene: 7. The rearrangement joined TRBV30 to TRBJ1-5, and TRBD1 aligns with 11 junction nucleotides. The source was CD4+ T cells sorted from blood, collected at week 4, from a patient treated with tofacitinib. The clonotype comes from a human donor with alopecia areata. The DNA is TGTGCCTGGAGTGGGGGGACAGGGGGAGGCGGCAATCAGCCCCAGCATTTT. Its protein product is CAWSGGTGGGGNQPQHF.